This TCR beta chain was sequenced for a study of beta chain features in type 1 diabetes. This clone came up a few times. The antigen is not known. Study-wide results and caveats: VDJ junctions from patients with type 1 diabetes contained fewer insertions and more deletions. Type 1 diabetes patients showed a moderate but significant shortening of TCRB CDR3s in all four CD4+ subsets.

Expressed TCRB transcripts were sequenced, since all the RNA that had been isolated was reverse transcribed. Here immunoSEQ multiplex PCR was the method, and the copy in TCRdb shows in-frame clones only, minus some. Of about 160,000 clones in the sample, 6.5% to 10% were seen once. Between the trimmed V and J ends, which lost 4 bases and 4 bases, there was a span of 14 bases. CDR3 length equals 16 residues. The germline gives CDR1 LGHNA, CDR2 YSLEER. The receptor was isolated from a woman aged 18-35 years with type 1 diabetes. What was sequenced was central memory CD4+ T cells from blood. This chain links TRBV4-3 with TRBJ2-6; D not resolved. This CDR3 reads CASSLSQAAGANVLTF. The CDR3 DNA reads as TGCGCCAGCAGCCTTAGTCAGGCAGCCGGGGCCAACGTCCTGACTTTC.